This TCR beta chain was sequenced for a study of T cell responses to AZD1222 COVID-19 vaccine. Sequencing used immunoSEQ multiplex PCR; TCRdb keeps in-frame clones, though not all of them. The sample has 100,000 to 130,000 clones, approximately 89% seen once. Comment on this clone: Its antigen is as yet unknown.

Per the germline V gene, CDR1 is SGHTA and CDR2 is FQGNSA. The CDR3 extends over 14 amino acids. Trimming removed 5 bases from V and 0 bases from J; junction bases left unmatched: 4. Study results and limitations: Clonal diversity was possibly underestimated, and the donors were mostly white British, with more females. Distributed over spike, vaccine-associated CD4 TCRs predominated at 160-218 and 743-854. Nearly half of unique spike-specific TCRs reportedly avoided B.1.351 and B.1.1.7 mutated regions.

The source is an adult in good health. The chain couples TRBV7-2 to TRBJ2-7; TRBD2 matches 7 bases. Sequencing used peripheral blood, obtained on day 0 of AZD1222 vaccination. CDR3 protein: CASSGGGSSYEQYF. In nucleotides, the CDR3 is TGTGCCAGCAGCGGCGGGGGATCCTCCTACGAGCAGTACTTC.